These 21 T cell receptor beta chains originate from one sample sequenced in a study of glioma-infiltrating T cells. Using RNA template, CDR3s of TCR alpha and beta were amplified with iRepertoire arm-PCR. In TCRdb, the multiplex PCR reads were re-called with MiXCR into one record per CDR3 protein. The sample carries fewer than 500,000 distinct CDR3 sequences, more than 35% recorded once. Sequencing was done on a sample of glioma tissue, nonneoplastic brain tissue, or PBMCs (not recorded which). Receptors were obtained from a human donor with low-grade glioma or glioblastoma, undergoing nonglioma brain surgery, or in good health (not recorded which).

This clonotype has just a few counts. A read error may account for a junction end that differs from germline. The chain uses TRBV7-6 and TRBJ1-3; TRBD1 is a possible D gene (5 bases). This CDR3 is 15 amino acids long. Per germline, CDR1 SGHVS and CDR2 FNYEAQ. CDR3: CASSLLRTLKNTIYF. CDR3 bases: TGTGCTAGCAGTTTACTTCGGACACTCAAAAACACCATATATTTT.

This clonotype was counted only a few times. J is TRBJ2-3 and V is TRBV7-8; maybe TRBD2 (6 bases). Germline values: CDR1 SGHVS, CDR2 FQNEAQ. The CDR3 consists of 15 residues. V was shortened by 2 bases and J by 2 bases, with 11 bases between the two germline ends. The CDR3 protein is CASSLLGRSTDTQYF. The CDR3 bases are TGTGCCAGCAGCTTATTGGGGAGGTCCACAGATACGCAGTATTTT.

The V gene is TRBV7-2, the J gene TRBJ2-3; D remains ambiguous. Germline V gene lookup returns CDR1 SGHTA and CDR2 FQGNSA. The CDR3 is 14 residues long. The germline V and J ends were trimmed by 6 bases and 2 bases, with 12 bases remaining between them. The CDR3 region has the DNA TGTGCCAGCAGGTTTTCTGTCTACACAGATACGCAGTATTTT. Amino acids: CASRFSVYTDTQYF.

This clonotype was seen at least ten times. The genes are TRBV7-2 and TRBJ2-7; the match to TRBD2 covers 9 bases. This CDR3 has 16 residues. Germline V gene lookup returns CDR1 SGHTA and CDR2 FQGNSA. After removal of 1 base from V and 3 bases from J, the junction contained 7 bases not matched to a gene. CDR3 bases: TGTGCCAGCAGCTTAGGGGGGACTAGCTCGGGCTACGAGCAGTACTTC. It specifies CASSLGGTSSGYEQYF.

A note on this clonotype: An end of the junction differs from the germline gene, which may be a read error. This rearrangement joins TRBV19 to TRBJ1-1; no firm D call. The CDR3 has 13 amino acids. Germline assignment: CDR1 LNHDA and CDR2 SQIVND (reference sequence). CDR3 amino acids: CASSIGLNTGAFF. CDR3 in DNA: TGTGCCAGTAGTATCGGTTTGAACACTGGAGCTTTCTTT.

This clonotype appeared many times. CDR3 sequence: CASSQDRGTDTQYF. The CDR3 nucleotides read TGCGCCAGCAGCCAAGACCGGGGAACAGATACGCAGTATTTT. This rearrangement joins TRBV4-3 to TRBJ2-3, with a tentative D call TRBD2 (5 bases). In germline, CDR1 is LGHNA, CDR2 YSLEER. The CDR3 spans 14 residues. The V end lost 0 bases, the J end lost 3 bases, and 7 bases lay between the germline ends.

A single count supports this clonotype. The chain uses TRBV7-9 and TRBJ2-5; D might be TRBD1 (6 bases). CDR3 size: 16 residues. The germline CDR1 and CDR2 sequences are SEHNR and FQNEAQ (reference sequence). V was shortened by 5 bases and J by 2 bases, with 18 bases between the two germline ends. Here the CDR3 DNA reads TGTGCCAGCAGCGAGTCCGACAGGAGGTGGCAAGAGACCCAGTACTTC. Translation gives CASSESDRRWQETQYF.

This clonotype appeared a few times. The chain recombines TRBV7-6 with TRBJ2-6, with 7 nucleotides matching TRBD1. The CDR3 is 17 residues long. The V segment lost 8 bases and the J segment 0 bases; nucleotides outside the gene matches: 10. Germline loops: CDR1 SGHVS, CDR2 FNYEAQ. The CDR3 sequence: CASAPGQSFSGANVLTF. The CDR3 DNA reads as TGTGCCAGCGCCCCGGGACAGTCCTTCTCTGGGGCCAACGTCCTGACTTTC.

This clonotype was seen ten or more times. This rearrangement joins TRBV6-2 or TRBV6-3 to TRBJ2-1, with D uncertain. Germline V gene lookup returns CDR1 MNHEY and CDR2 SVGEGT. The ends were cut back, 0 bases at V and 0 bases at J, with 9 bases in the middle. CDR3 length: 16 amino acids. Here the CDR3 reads CASSYSIRNSYNEQFF. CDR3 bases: TGTGCCAGCAGTTACTCGATCCGCAACTCCTACAATGAGCAGTTCTTC.

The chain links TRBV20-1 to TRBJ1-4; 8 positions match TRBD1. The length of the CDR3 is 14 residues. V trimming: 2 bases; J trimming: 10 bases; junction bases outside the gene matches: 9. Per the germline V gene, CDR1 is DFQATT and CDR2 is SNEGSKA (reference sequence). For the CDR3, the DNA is TGCAGTGCTAGAACTCGGACAGGGAGTGGAAAACTGTTTTTT. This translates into CSARTRTGSGKLFF.

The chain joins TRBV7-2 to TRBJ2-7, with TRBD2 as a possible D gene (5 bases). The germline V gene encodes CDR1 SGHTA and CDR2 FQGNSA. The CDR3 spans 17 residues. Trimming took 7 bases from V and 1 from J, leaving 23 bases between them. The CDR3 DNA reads TGTGCCAGCACCCCATTCGTCCGGGGAGCCGCGTCCTACGAGCAGTACTTC. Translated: CASTPFVRGAASYEQYF.

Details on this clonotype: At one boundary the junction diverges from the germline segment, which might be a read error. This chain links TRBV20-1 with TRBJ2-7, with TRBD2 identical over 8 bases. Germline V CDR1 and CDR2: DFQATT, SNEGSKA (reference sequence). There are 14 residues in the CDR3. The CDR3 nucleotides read TGCAGTGCTAGGGCGGGAGGACGATTTTACGATCAGTACTTC. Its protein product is CSARAGGRFYDQYF.

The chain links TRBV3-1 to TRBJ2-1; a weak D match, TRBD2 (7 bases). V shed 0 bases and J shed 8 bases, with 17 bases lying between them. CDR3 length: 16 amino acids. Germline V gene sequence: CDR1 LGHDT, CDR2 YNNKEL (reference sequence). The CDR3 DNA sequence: TGTGCCAGCAGCCAAGATCGGGGGGAGGGGGGGGATGAGCAGTTCTTC. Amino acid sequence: CASSQDRGEGGDEQFF.

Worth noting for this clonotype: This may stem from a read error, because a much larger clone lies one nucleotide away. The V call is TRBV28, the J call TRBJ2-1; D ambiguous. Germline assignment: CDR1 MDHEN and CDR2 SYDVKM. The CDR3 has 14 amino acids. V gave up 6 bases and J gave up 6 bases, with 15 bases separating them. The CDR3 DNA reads TGTGCCAGCAGCTTTATCGGGCGCGGCAATGAGCAGTTCTTC. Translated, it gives CASSFIGRGNEQFF.

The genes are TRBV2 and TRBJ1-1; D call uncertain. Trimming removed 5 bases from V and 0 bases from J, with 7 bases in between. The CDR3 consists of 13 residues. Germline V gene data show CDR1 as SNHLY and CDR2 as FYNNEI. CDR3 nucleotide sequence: TGTGCCAGCAGTAAAGAGATGAACACTGAAGCTTTCTTT. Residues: CASSKEMNTEAFF.

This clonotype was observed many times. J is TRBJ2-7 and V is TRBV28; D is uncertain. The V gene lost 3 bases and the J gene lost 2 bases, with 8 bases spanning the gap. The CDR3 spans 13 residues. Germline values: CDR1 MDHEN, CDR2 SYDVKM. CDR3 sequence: CASSFGRPYEQYF. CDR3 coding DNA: TGTGCCAGCAGTTTTGGACGGCCCTACGAGCAGTACTTC.

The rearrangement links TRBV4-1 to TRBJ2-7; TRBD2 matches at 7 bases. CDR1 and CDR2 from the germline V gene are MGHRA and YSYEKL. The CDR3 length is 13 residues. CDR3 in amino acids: CVSSQGRGYEQYF. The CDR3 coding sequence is TGCGTTAGCAGCCAAGGGAGGGGCTACGAGCAGTACTTC.

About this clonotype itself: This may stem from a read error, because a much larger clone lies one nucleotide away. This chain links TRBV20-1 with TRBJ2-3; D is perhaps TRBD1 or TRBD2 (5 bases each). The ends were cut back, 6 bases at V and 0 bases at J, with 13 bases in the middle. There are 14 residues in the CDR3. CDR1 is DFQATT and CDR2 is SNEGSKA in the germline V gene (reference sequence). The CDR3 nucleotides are TGCAGTGCAATCCGGGACGCTAGCACAGATACGCAGTATTTT. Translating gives CSAIRDASTDTQYF.

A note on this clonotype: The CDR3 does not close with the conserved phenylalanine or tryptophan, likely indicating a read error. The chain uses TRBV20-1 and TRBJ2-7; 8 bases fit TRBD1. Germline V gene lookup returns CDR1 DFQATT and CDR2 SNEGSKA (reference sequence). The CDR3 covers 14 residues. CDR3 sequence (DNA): TGCAGTGCTTCGGACAGGGTTCTCTCCTACGGGCAGTACTTA. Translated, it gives CSASDRVLSYGQYL.

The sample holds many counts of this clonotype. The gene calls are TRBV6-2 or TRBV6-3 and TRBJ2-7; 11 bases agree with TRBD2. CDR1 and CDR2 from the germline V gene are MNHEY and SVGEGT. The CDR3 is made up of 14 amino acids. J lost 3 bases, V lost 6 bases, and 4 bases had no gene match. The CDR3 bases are TGTGCCAGCAGACGCGGGACTAGCGGCTACGAGCAGTACTTC. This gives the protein CASRRGTSGYEQYF.

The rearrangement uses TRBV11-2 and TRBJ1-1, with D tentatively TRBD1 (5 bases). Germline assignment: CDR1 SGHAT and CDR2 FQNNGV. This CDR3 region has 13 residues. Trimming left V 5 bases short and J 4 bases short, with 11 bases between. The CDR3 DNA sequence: TGTGCCAGCAGCCGAGGCGGGGGCACTGAAGCTTTCTTT. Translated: CASSRGGGTEAFF.